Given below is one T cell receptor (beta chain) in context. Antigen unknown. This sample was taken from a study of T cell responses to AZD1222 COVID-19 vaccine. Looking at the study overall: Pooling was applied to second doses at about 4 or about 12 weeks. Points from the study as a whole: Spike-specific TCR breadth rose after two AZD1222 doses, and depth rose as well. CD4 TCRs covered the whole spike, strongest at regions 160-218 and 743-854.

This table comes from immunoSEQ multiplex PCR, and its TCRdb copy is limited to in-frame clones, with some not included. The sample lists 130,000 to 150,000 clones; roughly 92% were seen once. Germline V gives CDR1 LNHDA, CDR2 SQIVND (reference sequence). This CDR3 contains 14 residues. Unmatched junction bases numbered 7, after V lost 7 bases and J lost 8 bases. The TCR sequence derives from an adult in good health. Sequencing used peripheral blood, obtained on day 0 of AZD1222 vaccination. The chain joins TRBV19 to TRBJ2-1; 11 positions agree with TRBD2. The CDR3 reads CASTILAGAHEQFF. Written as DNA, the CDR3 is TGTGCCAGTACCATACTAGCGGGAGCTCATGAGCAGTTCTTC.